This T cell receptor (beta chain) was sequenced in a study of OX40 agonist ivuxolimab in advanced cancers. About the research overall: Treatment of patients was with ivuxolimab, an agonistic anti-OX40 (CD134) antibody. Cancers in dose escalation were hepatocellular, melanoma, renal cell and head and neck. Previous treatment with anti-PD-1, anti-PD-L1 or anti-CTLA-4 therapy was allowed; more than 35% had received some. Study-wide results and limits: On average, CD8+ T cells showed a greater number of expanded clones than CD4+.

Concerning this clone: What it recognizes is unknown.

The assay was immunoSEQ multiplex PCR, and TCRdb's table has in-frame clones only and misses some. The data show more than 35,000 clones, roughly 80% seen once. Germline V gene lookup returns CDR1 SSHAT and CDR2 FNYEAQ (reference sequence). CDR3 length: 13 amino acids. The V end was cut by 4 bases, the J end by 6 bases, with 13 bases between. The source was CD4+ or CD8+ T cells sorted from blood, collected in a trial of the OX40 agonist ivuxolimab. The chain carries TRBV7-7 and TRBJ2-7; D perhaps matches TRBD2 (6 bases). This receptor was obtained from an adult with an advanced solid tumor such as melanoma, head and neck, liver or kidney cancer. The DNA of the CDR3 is TGTGCCAGCAGCTCTAGCCGGGAGAGCGAGCAGTACTTC. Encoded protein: CASSSSRESEQYF.